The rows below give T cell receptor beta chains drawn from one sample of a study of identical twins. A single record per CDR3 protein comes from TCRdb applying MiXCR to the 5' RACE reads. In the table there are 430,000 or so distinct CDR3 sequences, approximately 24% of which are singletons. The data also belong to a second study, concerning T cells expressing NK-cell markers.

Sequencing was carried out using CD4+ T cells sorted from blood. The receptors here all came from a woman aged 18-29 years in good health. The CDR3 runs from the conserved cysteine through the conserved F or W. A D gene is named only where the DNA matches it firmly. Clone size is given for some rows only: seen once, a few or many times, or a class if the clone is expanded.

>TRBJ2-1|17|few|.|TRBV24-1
CATSDGNRAVTYNEQFF
TGTGCCACCAGTGATGGGAACAGGGCAGTCACCTACAATGAGCAGTTCTTC
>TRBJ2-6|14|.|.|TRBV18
CASSYGSGANVLTF
TGTGCCAGCTCATATGGTTCTGGGGCCAACGTCCTGACTTTC
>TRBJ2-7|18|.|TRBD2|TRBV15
CATSLSQGGLAGSYEQYF
TGTGCCACCAGCCTATCCCAGGGGGGACTAGCGGGGTCCTACGAGCAGTACTTC
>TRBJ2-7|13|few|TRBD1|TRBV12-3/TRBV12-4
CASRPGGAYEQYF
TGTGCCAGCAGGCCAGGGGGCGCCTACGAGCAGTACTTC
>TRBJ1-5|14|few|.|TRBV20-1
CSAPTQGVNQPQHF
TGCAGTGCTCCTACCCAGGGAGTCAATCAGCCCCAGCATTTT
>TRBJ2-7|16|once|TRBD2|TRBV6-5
CASSYLGTSETYEQYF
TGTGCCAGCAGTTACCTGGGGACTAGCGAGACCTACGAGCAGTACTTC
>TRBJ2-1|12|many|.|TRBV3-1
CASSNTYNEQFF
TGTGCCAGCAGCAATACCTACAATGAGCAGTTCTTC
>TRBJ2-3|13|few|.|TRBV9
CASSVGDRDTQYF
TGTGCCAGCAGCGTAGGAGATAGGGATACGCAGTATTTT
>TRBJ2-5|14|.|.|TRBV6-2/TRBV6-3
CASNNGRGKETQYF
TGTGCCAGCAACAACGGAAGGGGAAAAGAGACCCAGTACTTC
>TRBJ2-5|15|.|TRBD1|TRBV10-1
CASSGGTGLGETQYF
TGCGCCAGCAGTGGAGGGACAGGGCTCGGAGAGACCCAGTACTTC
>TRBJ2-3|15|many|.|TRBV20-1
CSALATRDRTDTQYF
TGCAGTGCTCTCGCTACCCGGGACCGCACAGATACGCAGTATTTT
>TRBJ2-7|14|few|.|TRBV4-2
CASSQPHGSYEQYF
TGTGCCAGCAGCCAACCACATGGTAGCTACGAGCAGTACTTC
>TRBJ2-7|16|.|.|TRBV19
CASSTARKGYPYEQYF
TGTGCCAGTAGCACTGCCCGAAAAGGGTATCCCTACGAGCAGTACTTC
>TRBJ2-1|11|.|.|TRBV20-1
CSATGQNEQFF
TGCAGTGCGACCGGACAAAATGAGCAGTTCTTC
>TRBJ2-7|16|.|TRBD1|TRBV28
CASRRGTGDGPYEQYF
TGTGCCAGCAGACGTGGGACAGGGGACGGCCCCTACGAGCAGTACTTC
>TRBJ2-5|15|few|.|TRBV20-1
CSASVLRDSGETQYF
TGCAGTGCTTCCGTACTCCGGGACTCCGGGGAGACCCAGTACTTC
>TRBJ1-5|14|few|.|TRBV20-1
CSASQGLRNQPQHF
TGCAGTGCGTCCCAGGGGTTGCGCAATCAGCCCCAGCATTTT
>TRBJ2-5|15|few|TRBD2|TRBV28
CASSFTGGHQETQYF
TGTGCCAGCAGTTTTACGGGGGGGCATCAAGAGACCCAGTACTTC
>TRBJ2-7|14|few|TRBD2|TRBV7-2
CASSLSGKTYEQYF
TGTGCCAGCAGCTTAAGCGGGAAAACCTACGAGCAGTACTTC
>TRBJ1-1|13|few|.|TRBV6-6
CASGAGQGTEAFF
TGTGCCAGTGGGGCAGGGCAGGGGACTGAAGCTTTCTTT
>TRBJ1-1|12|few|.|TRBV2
CASSWTGTEAFF
TGTGCCAGCAGTTGGACCGGCACTGAAGCTTTCTTT
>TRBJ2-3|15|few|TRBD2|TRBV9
CASSVRLAPPDTQYF
TGTGCCAGCAGCGTACGACTAGCCCCTCCAGATACGCAGTATTTT
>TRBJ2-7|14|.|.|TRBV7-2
CASSLELVGIEQYF
TGTGCCAGCAGCTTAGAACTGGTTGGTATCGAGCAGTACTTC
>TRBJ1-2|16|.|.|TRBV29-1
CSVEGPYRVANYGYTF
TGCAGCGTTGAAGGCCCTTACAGGGTAGCTAACTATGGCTACACCTTC
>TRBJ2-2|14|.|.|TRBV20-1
CSVSTGANTGELFF
TGCAGTGTTAGCACGGGGGCGAACACCGGGGAGCTGTTTTTT
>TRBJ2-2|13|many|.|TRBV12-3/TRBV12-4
CASSLGRAGELFF
TGTGCCAGCAGTTTAGGTCGCGCCGGGGAGCTGTTTTTT
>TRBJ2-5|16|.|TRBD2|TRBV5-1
CASSPGPLAVQETQYF
TGCGCCAGCAGCCCTGGACCTCTAGCGGTACAAGAGACCCAGTACTTC
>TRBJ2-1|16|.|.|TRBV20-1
CSARRAVADSYNEQFF
TGCAGTGCTAGAAGGGCGGTCGCCGACAGCTACAATGAGCAGTTCTTC
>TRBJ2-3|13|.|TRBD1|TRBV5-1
CASSSGQGDTQYF
TGCGCCAGCAGCTCGGGACAGGGGGATACGCAGTATTTT
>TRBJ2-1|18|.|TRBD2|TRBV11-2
CASSLWTSGSFSYNEQFF
TGTGCCAGCAGCTTATGGACTAGCGGGAGTTTCTCCTACAATGAGCAGTTCTTC
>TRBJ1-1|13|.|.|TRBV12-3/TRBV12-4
CASSRPPINRPFF
TGTGCCAGCAGCCGGCCACCCATAAACAGACCTTTCTTT
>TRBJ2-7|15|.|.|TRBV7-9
CASRPPGTGVNEQYF
TGTGCCAGCAGACCTCCCGGGACGGGAGTAAATGAGCAGTACTTC
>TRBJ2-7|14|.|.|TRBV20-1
CSARDQRGFYEQYF
TGCAGTGCTAGAGATCAAAGGGGATTCTACGAGCAGTACTTC
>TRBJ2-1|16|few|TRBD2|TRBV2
CASSDLRAGGYNEQFF
TGTGCCAGCAGTGACCTTAGAGCGGGGGGGTACAATGAGCAGTTCTTC
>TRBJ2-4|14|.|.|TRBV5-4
CASRTDPAKNIQYF
TGTGCCAGCAGGACAGACCCAGCCAAAAACATTCAGTACTTC
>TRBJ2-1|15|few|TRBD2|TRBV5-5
CASSSAGGGYNEQFF
TGTGCCAGCAGCTCAGCGGGAGGGGGATACAATGAGCAGTTCTTC
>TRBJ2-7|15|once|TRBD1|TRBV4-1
CASSHVGQTDYEQYF
TGCGCCAGCAGCCACGTGGGACAGACGGACTACGAGCAGTACTTC
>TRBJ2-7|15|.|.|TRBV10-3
CAIRSRDGMQYEQYF
TGTGCCATCAGAAGCCGGGACGGCATGCAATACGAGCAGTACTTC
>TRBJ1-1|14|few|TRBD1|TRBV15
CATSRVDRAGEAFF
TGTGCCACCAGCAGAGTGGACAGGGCAGGTGAAGCTTTCTTT
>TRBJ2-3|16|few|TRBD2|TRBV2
CASSGQGRGAQSTQYF
TGTGCCAGCAGTGGGCAGGGGCGGGGGGCACAGTCAACGCAGTATTTT
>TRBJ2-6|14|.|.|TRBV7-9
CILEASSGANVLTF
TGTATCTTGGAGGCCAGCTCTGGGGCCAACGTCCTGACTTTC
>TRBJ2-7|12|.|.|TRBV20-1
CSAWDFSYEQYF
TGCAGTGCATGGGACTTCTCCTACGAGCAGTACTTC
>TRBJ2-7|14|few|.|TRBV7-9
CASSLVQGNYEQYF
TGTGCCAGCAGCTTAGTACAGGGTAACTACGAGCAGTACTTC
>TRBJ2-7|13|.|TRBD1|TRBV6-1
CASTIDRVYEQYF
TGTGCCAGCACAATCGACAGGGTCTACGAGCAGTACTTC
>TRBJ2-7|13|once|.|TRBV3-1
CASSQGYAYEQYF
TGTGCCAGCAGCCAAGGATACGCCTACGAGCAGTACTTC
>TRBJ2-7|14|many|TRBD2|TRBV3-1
CASSQTYSGGEQYF
TGTGCCAGCAGCCAAACCTACTCGGGAGGGGAGCAGTACTTC
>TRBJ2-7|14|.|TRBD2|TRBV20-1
CSARLALGSYEQYF
TGCAGTGCCAGACTAGCCCTTGGGTCCTACGAGCAGTACTTC